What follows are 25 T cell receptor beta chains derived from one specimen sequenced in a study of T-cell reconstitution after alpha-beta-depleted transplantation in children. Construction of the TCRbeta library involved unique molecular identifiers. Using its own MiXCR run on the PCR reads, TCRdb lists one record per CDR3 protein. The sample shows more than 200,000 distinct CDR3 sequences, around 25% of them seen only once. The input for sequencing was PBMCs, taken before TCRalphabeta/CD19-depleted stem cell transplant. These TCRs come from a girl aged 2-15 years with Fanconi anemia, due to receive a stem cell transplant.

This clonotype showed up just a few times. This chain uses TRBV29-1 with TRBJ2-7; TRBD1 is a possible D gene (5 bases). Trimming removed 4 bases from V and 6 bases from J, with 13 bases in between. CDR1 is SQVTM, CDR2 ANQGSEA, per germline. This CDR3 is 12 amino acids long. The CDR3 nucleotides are TGCAGCGTTGGCATAGGGGTGGGCGAGCAGTACTTC. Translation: CSVGIGVGEQYF.

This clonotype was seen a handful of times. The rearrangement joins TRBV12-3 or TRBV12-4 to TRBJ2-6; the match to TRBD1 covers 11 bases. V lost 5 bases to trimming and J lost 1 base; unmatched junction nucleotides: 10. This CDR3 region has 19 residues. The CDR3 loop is CASSQRTGGFISGANVLTF. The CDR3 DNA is TGTGCCAGCAGTCAGCGGACAGGGGGCTTCATATCTGGGGCCAACGTCCTGACTTTC.

This chain's CDR3 is CASSNIYRTGQETQYF. In DNA, the CDR3 is TGTGCCAGCAGTAATATTTATCGGACGGGACAAGAGACCCAGTACTTC. V is TRBV28 and J is TRBJ2-5; weak D call: TRBD2 (5 bases). The length of the CDR3 is 16 residues. V lost 5 bases to trimming and J lost 2 bases, with 18 bases between them. CDR1 and CDR2 from the germline V gene are MDHEN and SYDVKM. Looking up the rest from reference TRBV28 and TRBJ2-5 gives the full variable domain: DVKVTQSSRYLVKRTGEKVFLECVQDMDHENMFWYRQDPGLGLRLIYFSYDVKMKEKGDIPEGYSVSREKKERFSLILESASTNQTSMYLCASSNIYRTGQETQYFGPGTRLLVL.

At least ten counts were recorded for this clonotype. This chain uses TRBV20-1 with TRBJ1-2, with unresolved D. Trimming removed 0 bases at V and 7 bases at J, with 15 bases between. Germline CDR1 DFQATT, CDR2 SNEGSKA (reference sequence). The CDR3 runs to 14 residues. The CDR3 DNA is TGCAGTGCTAGAGATGGTAGGCTCCTTGGTGGCTACACCTTC. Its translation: CSARDGRLLGGYTF.

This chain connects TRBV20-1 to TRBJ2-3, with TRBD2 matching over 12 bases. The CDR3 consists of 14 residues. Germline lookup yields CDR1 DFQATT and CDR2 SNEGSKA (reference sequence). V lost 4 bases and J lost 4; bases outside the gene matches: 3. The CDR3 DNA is TGCAGTGCTAAGGGACTAGCGGGTGCAGATACGCAGTATTTT. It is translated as CSAKGLAGADTQYF.

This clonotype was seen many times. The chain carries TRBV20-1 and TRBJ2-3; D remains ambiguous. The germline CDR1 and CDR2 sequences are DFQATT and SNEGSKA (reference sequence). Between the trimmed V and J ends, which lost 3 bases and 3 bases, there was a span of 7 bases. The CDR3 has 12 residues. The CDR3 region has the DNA TGCAGTGCTAGTCCCGGGACAGATACGCAGTATTTT. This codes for CSASPGTDTQYF.

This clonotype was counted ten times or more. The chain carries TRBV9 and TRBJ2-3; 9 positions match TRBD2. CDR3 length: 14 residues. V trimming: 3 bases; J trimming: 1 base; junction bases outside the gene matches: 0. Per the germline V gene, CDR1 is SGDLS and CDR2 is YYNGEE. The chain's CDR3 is CASSGTSGTDTQYF. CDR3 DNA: TGTGCCAGCAGCGGGACTAGCGGCACAGATACGCAGTATTTT.

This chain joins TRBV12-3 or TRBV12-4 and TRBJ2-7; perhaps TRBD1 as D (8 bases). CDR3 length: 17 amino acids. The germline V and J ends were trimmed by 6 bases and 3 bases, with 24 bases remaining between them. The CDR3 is CASSPRGPGLDGYEQYF. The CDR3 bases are TGTGCCAGCAGCCCCAGGGGGCCCGGACTAGATGGCTACGAGCAGTACTTC.

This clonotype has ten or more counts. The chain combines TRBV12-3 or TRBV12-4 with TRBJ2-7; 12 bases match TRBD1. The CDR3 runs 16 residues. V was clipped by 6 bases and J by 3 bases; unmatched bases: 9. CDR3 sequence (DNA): TGTGCCAGCAGGCCAACGCGGGACAGGGGGCTCTACGAGCAGTACTTC. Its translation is CASRPTRDRGLYEQYF.

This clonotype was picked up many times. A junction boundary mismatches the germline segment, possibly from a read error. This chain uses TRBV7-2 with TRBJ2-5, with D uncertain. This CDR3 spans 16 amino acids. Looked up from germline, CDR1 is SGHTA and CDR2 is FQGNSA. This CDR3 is CASTLFVRLAQETQYF. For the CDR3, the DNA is TGTGCCAGCACCTTATTTGTACGATTAGCTCAAGAGACCCAGTACTTC.

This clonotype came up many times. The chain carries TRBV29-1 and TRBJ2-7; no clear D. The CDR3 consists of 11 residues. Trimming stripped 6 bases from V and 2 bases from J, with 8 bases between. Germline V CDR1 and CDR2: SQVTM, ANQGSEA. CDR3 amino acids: CSVAITYEQYF. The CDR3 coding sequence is TGCAGCGTCGCGATCACCTACGAGCAGTACTTC.

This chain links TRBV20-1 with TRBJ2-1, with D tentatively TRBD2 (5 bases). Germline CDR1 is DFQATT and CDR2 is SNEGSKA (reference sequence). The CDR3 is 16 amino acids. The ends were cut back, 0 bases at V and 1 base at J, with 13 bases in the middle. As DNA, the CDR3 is TGCAGTGCTAGAGATCGGGGTCATCCATCCTACAATGAGCAGTTCTTC. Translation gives CSARDRGHPSYNEQFF.

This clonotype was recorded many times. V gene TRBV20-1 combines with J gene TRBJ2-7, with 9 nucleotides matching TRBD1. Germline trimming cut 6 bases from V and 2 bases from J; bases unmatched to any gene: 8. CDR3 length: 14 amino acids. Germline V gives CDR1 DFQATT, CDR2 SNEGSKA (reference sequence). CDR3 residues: CSASYRDRAYEQYF. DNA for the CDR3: TGCAGTGCCAGTTACCGGGACAGGGCCTACGAGCAGTACTTC.

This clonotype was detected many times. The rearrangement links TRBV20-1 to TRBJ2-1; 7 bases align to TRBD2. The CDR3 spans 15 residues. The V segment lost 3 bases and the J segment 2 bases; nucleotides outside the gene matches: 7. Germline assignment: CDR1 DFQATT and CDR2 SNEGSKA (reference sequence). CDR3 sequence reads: CSASIAGVAYNEQFF. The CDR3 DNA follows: TGCAGTGCTAGCATTGCGGGAGTGGCCTACAATGAGCAGTTCTTC.

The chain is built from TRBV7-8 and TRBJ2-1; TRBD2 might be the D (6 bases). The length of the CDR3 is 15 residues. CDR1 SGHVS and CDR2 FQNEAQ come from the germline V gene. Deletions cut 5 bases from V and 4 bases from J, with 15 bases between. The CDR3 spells CASSTRLGYYNEQFF. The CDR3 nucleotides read TGTGCCAGCAGCACTCGACTAGGCTATTACAATGAGCAGTTCTTC. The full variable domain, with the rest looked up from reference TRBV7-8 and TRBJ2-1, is GAGVSQSPRYKVAKRGQDVALRCDPISGHVSLFWYQQALGQGPEFLTYFQNEAQLDKSGLPSDRFFAERPEGSVSTLKIQRTQQEDSAVYLCASSTRLGYYNEQFFGPGTRLTVL.

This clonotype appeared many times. CDR3 coding DNA: TGCAGTGCTAGAGAGGGAGGGCAAGATGAGCAGTTCTTC. Residues: CSAREGGQDEQFF. This chain links TRBV20-1 with TRBJ2-1; 7 bases are shared with TRBD2. Trimming cost V 0 bases and J 8 bases; bases outside gene matches: 4. Germline V gene lookup returns CDR1 DFQATT and CDR2 SNEGSKA (reference sequence). This CDR3 has 13 residues.

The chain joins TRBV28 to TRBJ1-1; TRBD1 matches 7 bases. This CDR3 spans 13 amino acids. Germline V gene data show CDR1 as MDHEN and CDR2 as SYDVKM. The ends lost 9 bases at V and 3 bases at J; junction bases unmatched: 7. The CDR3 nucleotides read TGTGCCAGTCGAGGGGGCGCGGACACTGAAGCTTTCTTT. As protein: CASRGGADTEAFF.

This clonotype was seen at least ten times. In DNA form, the CDR3 reads TGCAGTGCTAGAGATTTTGTACGGAGGGATCCCACAGATACGCAGTATTTT. This sequence encodes CSARDFVRRDPTDTQYF. V gene TRBV20-1 combines with J gene TRBJ2-3; perhaps TRBD2 as D (6 bases). Germline V gene sequence: CDR1 DFQATT, CDR2 SNEGSKA (reference sequence). V lost 0 bases, J lost 2 bases, and 18 bases lay in between. The length of the CDR3 is 17 residues.

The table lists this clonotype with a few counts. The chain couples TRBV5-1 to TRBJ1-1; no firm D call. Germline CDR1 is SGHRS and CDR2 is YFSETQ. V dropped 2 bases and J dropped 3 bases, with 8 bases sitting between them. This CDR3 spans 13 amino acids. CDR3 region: CASSFNRDTEAFF. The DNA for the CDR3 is TGCGCCAGCAGCTTCAACCGGGACACTGAAGCTTTCTTT.

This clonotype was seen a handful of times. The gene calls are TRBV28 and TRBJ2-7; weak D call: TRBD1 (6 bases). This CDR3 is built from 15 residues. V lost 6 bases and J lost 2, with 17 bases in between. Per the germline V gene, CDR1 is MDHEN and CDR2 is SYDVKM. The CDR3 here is CASRLPRGQTYEQYF. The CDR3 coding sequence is TGTGCCAGCAGATTACCCCGAGGACAGACCTACGAGCAGTACTTC.

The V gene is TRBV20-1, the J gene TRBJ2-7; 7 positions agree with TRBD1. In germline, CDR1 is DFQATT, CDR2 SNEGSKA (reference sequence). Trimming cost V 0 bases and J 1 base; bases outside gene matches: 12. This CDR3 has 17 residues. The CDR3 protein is CSARDPGQATRSYEQYF. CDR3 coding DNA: TGCAGTGCTAGAGATCCCGGACAGGCGACTCGATCCTACGAGCAGTACTTC.

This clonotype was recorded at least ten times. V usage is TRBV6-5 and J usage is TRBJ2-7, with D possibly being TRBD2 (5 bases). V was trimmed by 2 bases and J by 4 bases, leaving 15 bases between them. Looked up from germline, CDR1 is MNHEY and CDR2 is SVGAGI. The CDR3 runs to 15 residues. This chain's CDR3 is CASSYSGWRTYEQYF. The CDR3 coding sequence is TGTGCCAGCAGTTACAGCGGATGGAGGACGTACGAGCAGTACTTC.

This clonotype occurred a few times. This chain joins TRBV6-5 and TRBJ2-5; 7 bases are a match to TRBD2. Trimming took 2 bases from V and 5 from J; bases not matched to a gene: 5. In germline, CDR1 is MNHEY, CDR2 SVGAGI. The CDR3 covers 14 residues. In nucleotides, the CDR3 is TGTGCCAGCAGTTACGGGGGGGTGTGGGAGACCCAGTACTTC. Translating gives CASSYGGVWETQYF.

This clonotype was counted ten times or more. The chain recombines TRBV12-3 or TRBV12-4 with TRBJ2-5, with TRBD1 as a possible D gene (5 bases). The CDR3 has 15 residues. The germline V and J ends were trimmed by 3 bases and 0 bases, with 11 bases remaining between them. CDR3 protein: CASSFLGANQETQYF. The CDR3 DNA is TGTGCCAGCAGTTTCCTTGGGGCCAACCAAGAGACCCAGTACTTC.

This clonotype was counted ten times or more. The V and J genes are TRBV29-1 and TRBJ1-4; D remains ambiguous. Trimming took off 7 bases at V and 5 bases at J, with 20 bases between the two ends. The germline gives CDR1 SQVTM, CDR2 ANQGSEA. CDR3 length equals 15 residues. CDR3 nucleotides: TGCAGCGGGCGACGCGGGCCGGCCGACAATGAAAAACTGTTTTTT. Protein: CSGRRGPADNEKLFF. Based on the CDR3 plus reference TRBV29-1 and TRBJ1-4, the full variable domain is SAVISQKPSRDICQRGTSLTIQCQVDSQVTMMFWYRQQPGQSLTLIATANQGSEATYESGFVIDKFPISRPNLTFSTLTVSNMSPEDSSIYLCSGRRGPADNEKLFFGSGTQLSVL.